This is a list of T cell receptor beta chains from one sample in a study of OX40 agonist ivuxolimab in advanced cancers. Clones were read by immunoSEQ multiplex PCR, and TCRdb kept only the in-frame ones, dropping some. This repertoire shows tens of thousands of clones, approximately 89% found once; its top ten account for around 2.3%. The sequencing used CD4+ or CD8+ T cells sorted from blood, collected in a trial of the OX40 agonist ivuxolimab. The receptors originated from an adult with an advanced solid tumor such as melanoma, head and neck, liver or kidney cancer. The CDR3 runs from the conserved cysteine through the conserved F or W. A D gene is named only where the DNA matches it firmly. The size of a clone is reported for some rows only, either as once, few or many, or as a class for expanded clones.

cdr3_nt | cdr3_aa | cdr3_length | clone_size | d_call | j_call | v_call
TGTGCCAGCACGCCCATGGGGAGGGGAAACATTCAGTACTTC | CASTPMGRGNIQYF | 14 | NA | TRBD2 | TRBJ2-4 | TRBV5-6
TGTGCCAGCAATACAGGGGGAGGAGATGAAAAACTGTTTTTT | CASNTGGGDEKLFF | 14 | NA | TRBD1 | TRBJ1-4 | TRBV2
TGTGCCAGCAGAGAGACAGCTCAATCCTCCCAAGCTTTCTTT | CASRETAQSSQAFF | 14 | once | NA | TRBJ1-1 | TRBV2
TGTGCCAGCAGACTAGAGGTCCGAGGGGGCTACACCTTC | CASRLEVRGGYTF | 13 | NA | NA | TRBJ1-2 | TRBV28
TGTGCCAGCAGTTTATTGGGGGGGGCGGGTCAGCCCCAGCATTTT | CASSLLGGAGQPQHF | 15 | few | NA | TRBJ1-5 | TRBV28
TGTGCCAGCAGCCCCCCTAGCACAGATACGCAGTATTTT | CASSPPSTDTQYF | 13 | NA | NA | TRBJ2-3 | TRBV28
TGTGCCAGCAGCCGCCCAGGGGGCCCTTCCAACTATGGCTACACCTTC | CASSRPGGPSNYGYTF | 16 | NA | TRBD1 | TRBJ1-2 | TRBV13
TGTGCCAGCAGCTTACGGGCAGATACGCAGTATTTT | CASSLRADTQYF | 12 | NA | NA | TRBJ2-3 | TRBV7-3
TGCGCCAGCAGCCAAGGCGGGACCGGGAGTCAAGAGACCCAGTACTTC | CASSQGGTGSQETQYF | 16 | NA | NA | TRBJ2-5 | TRBV4-1
TGCGCCAGCAGCTTCGACAGGGGTGACGAGCAGTACTTC | CASSFDRGDEQYF | 13 | NA | TRBD1 | TRBJ2-7 | TRBV4-1
TGTGCCAGCGCTTATATAGGGACTCAAGATACGCAGTATTTT | CASAYIGTQDTQYF | 14 | once | NA | TRBJ2-3 | TRBV27
TGTGCCAGTAGTTCCCGGGGGGATAGGGATACGCAGTATTTT | CASSSRGDRDTQYF | 14 | NA | TRBD2 | TRBJ2-3 | TRBV19
TGTGCCAGTAACCCCCCAGGTGGAGCGGGGGAAGAGACCCAGTACTTC | CASNPPGGAGEETQYF | 16 | NA | TRBD2 | TRBJ2-5 | TRBV19
TGTGCTAGTGGTTTTGGCCTAGCGGGGGAAGAGCAGTACTTC | CASGFGLAGEEQYF | 14 | NA | TRBD2 | TRBJ2-7 | TRBV12-5
TGTGCCAGCAGCCCCCACAGGGCAGGGGCCAACGTCCTGACTTTC | CASSPHRAGANVLTF | 15 | NA | NA | TRBJ2-6 | TRBV6-5
TGTGCCCGTTTGGACCTAGACCACGAGCAGTACTTC | CARLDLDHEQYF | 12 | NA | NA | TRBJ2-7 | TRBV21-1
TGTGCCAGCAGCTCACCGGGACAGGGGCGGACTGAAGCTTTCTTT | CASSSPGQGRTEAFF | 15 | once | TRBD1 | TRBJ1-1 | TRBV7-9
TGCAGCGTTGAAAGGGGGCAAAACTATGGCTACACCTTC | CSVERGQNYGYTF | 13 | NA | TRBD1 | TRBJ1-2 | TRBV29-1
TGTGCCAGCAGCGTAAGCAGTCAGGGGGCCGGGGAGCTGTTTTTT | CASSVSSQGAGELFF | 15 | NA | TRBD1 | TRBJ2-2 | TRBV9
TGTGCCAGCATCTTGGGAGCTTCAGGGGGCGAGCAGTACTTC | CASILGASGGEQYF | 14 | NA | TRBD1 | TRBJ2-7 | TRBV28
TGTGCCAGCAGCTTCAAGGCGGGATCATCTGGGGAGCTGTTTTTT | CASSFKAGSSGELFF | 15 | NA | NA | TRBJ2-2 | TRBV7-2
TGTGCCAGCAGCTTCGGTTCACGGGGGACTAACTATGGCTACACCTTC | CASSFGSRGTNYGYTF | 16 | NA | NA | TRBJ1-2 | TRBV7-9
TGTGCCAGCAGTCCTCAGGGTGATGAGCAGTTCTTC | CASSPQGDEQFF | 12 | NA | NA | TRBJ2-1 | TRBV28
TGTGCCAGCTTCAAGGCGGGGAGCCTCTATGGCTACACCTTC | CASFKAGSLYGYTF | 14 | NA | NA | TRBJ1-2 | TRBV5-6
TGTGCCAGCAGCTCCATAGGGACAGGGATGGTTAACACTGAAGCTTTCTTT | CASSSIGTGMVNTEAFF | 17 | NA | TRBD1 | TRBJ1-1 | TRBV5-4
TGCGCCAGCAGCCAAGATATTAACACCGGGGAGCTGTTTTTT | CASSQDINTGELFF | 14 | NA | NA | TRBJ2-2 | TRBV4-3
TGTGCCAGCAGCTTACAAGAGGAGGGGAATGAGCAGTTCTTC | CASSLQEEGNEQFF | 14 | NA | NA | TRBJ2-1 | TRBV7-2
TGTGCCAGCAGTGAGCCGGGACAGCGGGGATCACCCCTCCACTTT | CASSEPGQRGSPLHF | 15 | few | TRBD1 | TRBJ1-6 | TRBV6-1
TGTGCCAGCAGCACAACAAGCTCTGGAAACACCATATATTTT | CASSTTSSGNTIYF | 14 | NA | NA | TRBJ1-3 | TRBV11-2
TGTGCCAGCAGTAGACAGGGGTCTGGCTACACCTTC | CASSRQGSGYTF | 12 | few | TRBD1 | TRBJ1-2 | TRBV6-6
TGTGCCAGCAGTTACCCCGAGACAGGAGATAATTCACCCCTCCACTTT | CASSYPETGDNSPLHF | 16 | NA | NA | TRBJ1-6 | TRBV6-6
TGCGCCAGCAGCTTGACAGGGGGCGCGGATCAGCCCCAGCATTTT | CASSLTGGADQPQHF | 15 | NA | TRBD1 | TRBJ1-5 | TRBV5-1
TGTGCCAGCAGTGGTGGGACAACCGTTGGGGAGACCCAGTACTTC | CASSGGTTVGETQYF | 15 | NA | NA | TRBJ2-5 | TRBV2
TGTGCCAGCAGCTTGGCGGCCGCTAAGAACACTGAAGCTTTCTTT | CASSLAAAKNTEAFF | 15 | once | NA | TRBJ1-1 | TRBV5-6
TGTGCCAGCAGCTCGACTGTGGGGGCTTTATGGTACTTC | CASSSTVGALWYF | 13 | NA | NA | TRBJ2-7 | TRBV7-6
TGTGCCAGCAGCTTGGGCCCAGACAGTAGCAATCAGCCCCAGCATTTT | CASSLGPDSSNQPQHF | 16 | NA | NA | TRBJ1-5 | TRBV5-5
TGCGCCAGCAGCCAAGGCGGCGGCAGGCCGAACACTGAAGCTTTCTTT | CASSQGGGRPNTEAFF | 16 | few | NA | TRBJ1-1 | TRBV4-1
TGTGCCAGCAGTAGAGTATCCGACAGTAATCAGCCCCAGCATTTT | CASSRVSDSNQPQHF | 15 | NA | NA | TRBJ1-5 | TRBV9
TGTGCCAGCAGTCGACAGGGTTCCTACGAGCAGTACTTC | CASSRQGSYEQYF | 13 | once | TRBD1 | TRBJ2-7 | TRBV27
TGTGCCAGCAGCCCCGAGGTGGCCAACGTCCTGACTTTC | CASSPEVANVLTF | 13 | NA | NA | TRBJ2-6 | TRBV5-4
TGTGCCAGCAGTCAGGACAGGAGGAATCAGCCCCAGCATTTT | CASSQDRRNQPQHF | 14 | NA | TRBD1 | TRBJ1-5 | TRBV28
TGTGCCAGTAGTATAGCGGGACAGGGCTCCTACGAGCAGTACTTC | CASSIAGQGSYEQYF | 15 | NA | TRBD1 | TRBJ2-7 | TRBV19
TGTGCCAGCAGCTTCGACAGAGAGGTGAACATTCAGTACTTC | CASSFDREVNIQYF | 14 | NA | NA | TRBJ2-4 | TRBV7-2
TGTGCCAGCAGTGAAGCGGCCGGGTTAGGAGGGCCTAACACCGGGGAGCTGTTTTTT | CASSEAAGLGGPNTGELFF | 19 | NA | NA | TRBJ2-2 | TRBV6-1
TGTGCCAGTACCCCGCAATCCCCAGCGAGCTATGGCTACACCTTC | CASTPQSPASYGYTF | 15 | NA | NA | TRBJ1-2 | TRBV19
TGCAGCGTCGCCGGACAATTGAACACTGAAGCTTTCTTT | CSVAGQLNTEAFF | 13 | NA | NA | TRBJ1-1 | TRBV29-1
TGTGCCAGCAGCCTCGGGCAGGGTGGCGAGACCCAGTACTTC | CASSLGQGGETQYF | 14 | NA | NA | TRBJ2-5 | TRBV2
TGTGCCAGCAGTGAATTCGACCTCCGCTACAATGAGCAGTTCTTC | CASSEFDLRYNEQFF | 15 | NA | NA | TRBJ2-1 | TRBV6-1